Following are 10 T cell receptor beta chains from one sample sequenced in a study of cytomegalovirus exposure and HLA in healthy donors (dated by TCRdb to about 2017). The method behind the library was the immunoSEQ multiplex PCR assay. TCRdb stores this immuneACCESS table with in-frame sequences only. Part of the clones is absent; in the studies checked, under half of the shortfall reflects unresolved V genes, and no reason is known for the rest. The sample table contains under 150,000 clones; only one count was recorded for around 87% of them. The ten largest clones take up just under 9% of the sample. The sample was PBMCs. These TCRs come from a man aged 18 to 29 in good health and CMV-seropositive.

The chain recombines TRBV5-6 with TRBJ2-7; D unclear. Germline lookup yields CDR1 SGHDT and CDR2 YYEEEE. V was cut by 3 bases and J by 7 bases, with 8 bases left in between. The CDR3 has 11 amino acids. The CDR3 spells CASSSDSEQYF. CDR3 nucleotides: TGTGCCAGCAGCTCCGACTCTGAGCAGTACTTC.

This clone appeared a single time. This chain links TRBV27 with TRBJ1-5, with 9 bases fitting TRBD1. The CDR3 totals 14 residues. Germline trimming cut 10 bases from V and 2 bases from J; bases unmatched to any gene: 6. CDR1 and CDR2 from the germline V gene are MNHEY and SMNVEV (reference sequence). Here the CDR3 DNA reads TGTGCCACCCGGACAGGGGCCGGCAATCAGCCCCAGCATTTT. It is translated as CATRTGAGNQPQHF.

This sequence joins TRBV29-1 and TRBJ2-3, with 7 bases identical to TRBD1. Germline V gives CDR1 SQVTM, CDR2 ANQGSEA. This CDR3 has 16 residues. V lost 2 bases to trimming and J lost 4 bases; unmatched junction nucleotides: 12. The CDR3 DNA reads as TGCAGCGTTGAAAACCTACAGGGGCTGATTGCAGATACGCAGTATTTT. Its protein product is CSVENLQGLIADTQYF.

This CDR3 reads CASSSIRGQSYGYTF. The CDR3 DNA reads as TGTGCCAGCAGCTCAATCCGCGGGCAGTCCTATGGCTACACCTTC. The J gene is TRBJ1-2, the V gene TRBV11-2; the D is unclear. This CDR3 comprises 15 residues. The V gene lost 4 bases and the J gene lost 4 bases, with 16 bases spanning the gap. Germline V lookup: CDR1 SGHAT, CDR2 FQNNGV. Drawing the rest from reference TRBV11-2 and TRBJ1-2, the complete variable domain is EAGVAQSPRYKIIEKRQSVAFWCNPISGHATLYWYQQILGQGPKLLIQFQNNGVVDDSQLPKDRFSAERLKGVDSTLKIQPAKLEDSAVYLCASSSIRGQSYGYTFGSGTRLTVV.

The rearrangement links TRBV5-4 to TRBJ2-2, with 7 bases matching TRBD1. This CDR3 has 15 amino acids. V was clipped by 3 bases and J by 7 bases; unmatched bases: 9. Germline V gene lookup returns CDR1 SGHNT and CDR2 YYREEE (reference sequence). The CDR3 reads CASSSRGQGVGELFF. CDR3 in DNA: TGTGCCAGCAGCTCGAGGGGGCAAGGTGTCGGGGAGCTGTTTTTT.

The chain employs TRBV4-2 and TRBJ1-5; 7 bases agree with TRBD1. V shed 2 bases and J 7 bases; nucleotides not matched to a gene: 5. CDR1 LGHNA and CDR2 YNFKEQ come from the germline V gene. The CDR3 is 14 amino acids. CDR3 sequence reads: CASSQMLGGQPQHF. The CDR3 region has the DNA TGTGCCAGCAGCCAAATGCTAGGGGGCCAGCCCCAGCATTTT.

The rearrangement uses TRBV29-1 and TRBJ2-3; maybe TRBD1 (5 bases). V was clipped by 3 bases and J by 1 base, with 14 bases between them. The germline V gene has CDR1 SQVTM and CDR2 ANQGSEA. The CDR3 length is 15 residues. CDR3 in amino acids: CSVEDKGWGTDTQYF. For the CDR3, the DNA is TGCAGCGTTGAGGATAAGGGGTGGGGCACAGATACGCAGTATTTT.

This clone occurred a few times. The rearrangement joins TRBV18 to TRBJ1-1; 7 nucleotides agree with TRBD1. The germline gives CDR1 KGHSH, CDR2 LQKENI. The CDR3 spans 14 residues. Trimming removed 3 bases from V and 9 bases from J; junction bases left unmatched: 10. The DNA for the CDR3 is TGTGCCAGCTCACCCAACGGAGGACAGGCAAAAGCTTTCTTT. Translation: CASSPNGGQAKAFF.

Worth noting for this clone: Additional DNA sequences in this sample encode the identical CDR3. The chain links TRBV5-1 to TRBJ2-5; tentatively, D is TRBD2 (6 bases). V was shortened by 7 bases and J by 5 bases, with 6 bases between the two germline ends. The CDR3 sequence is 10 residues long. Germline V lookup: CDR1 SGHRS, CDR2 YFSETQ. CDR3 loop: CASGGETQYF. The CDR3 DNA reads TGCGCCAGCGGGGGGGAGACCCAGTACTTC.

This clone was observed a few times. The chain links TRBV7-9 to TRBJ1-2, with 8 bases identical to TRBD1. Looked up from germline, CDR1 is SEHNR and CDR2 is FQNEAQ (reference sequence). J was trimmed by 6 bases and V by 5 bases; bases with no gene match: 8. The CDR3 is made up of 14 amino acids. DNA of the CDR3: TGTGCCAGCAGCACTGACAGGGGAGGTAATGGCTACACCTTC. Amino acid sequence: CASSTDRGGNGYTF.